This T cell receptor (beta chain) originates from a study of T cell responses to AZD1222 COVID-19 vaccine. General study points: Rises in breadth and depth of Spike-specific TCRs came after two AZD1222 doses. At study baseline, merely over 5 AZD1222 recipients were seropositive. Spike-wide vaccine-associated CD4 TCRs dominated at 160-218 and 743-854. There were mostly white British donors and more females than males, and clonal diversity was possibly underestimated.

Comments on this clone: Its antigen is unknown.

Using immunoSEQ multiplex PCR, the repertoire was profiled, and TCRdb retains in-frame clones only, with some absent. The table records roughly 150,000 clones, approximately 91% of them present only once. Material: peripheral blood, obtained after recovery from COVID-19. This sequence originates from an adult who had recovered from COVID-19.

The CDR3 DNA sequence: TGTGCCAGCAGTTTGGGAGGGGGTGACACCATATATTTT. This codes for CASSLGGGDTIYF. The rearrangement links TRBV12-3 or TRBV12-4 to TRBJ1-3; a weak D match, TRBD1 (6 bases). V gave up 3 bases and J gave up 8 bases, with 11 bases separating them. The CDR3 totals 13 residues.